This T cell receptor (beta chain) was identified during a study of blood T cell repertoires in COVID-19. Study details: The study drew acute and convalescent COVID-19 samples from the United States, Italy and Spain. The cDNA or gDNA used as material had been derived from T cells, B-cell-depleted T cells, or PBMCs.

Germline V CDR1 and CDR2: LNHNV, YYDKDF (reference sequence). After removal of 4 bases from V and 5 bases from J, the junction contained 10 bases not matched to a gene. This CDR3 is built from 16 residues. Under the authors' procedure: Reference gene primer amplification gave estimated nucleated cell counts. This table comes from immunoSEQ multiplex PCR, and its TCRdb copy is limited to in-frame clones, with some not included. That table furnishes V, J and clone size, whereas the DNA furnished D and trimming. The data contain 150,000 to 200,000 clones, roughly nine tenths of them singletons. V is TRBV15 and J is TRBJ1-4; 7 bases fit TRBD1. This clonotype originated in a man between 65 and 85 years old with active or convalescent COVID-19. The sample taken for sequencing was peripheral blood. The CDR3 here is CATSKARGTANEKLFF. The CDR3 DNA sequence: TGTGCCACCAGCAAAGCCAGGGGGACGGCGAATGAAAAACTGTTTTTT.